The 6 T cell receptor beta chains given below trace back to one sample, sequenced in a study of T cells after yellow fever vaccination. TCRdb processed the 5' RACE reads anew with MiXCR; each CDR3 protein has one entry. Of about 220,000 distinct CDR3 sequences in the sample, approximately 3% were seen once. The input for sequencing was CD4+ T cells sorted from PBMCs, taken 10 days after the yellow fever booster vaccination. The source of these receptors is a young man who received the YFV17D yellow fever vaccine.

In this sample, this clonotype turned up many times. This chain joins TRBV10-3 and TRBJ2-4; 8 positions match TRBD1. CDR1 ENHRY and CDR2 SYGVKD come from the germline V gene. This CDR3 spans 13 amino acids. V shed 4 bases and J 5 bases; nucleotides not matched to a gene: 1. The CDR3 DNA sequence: TGTGCCATCAGTGGACAGGGGCAAAACATTCAGTACTTC. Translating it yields CAISGQGQNIQYF.

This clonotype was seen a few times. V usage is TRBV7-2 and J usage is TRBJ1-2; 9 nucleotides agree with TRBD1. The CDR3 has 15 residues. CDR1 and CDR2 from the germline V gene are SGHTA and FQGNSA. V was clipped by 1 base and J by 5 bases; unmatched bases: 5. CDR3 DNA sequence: TGTGCCAGCAGCTTAGGGACAGGGGTTGAGTATGGCTACACCTTC. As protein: CASSLGTGVEYGYTF. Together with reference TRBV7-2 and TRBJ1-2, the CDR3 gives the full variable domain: GAGVSQSPSNKVTEKGKDVELRCDPISGHTALYWYRQSLGQGLEFLIYFQGNSAPDKSGLPSDRFSAERTGGSVSTLTIQRTQQEDSAVYLCASSLGTGVEYGYTFGSGTRLTVV.

The CDR3 sequence is CASSQYHLGGPQETQYF. CDR3 in DNA: TGCGCCAGCAGCCAATATCATCTCGGGGGACCACAAGAGACCCAGTACTTC. The chain has TRBV4-1 and TRBJ2-5, with D perhaps TRBD2 (6 bases). V lost 2 bases and J 2 bases, leaving 18 bases between the germline ends. The CDR3 is 17 amino acids. CDR1 MGHRA and CDR2 YSYEKL come from the germline V gene.

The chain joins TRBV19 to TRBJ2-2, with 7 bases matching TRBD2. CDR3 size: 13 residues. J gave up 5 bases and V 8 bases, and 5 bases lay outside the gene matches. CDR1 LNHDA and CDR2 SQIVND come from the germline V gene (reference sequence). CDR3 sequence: CASVGGWTGELFF. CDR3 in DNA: TGTGCCAGTGTCGGGGGGTGGACCGGGGAGCTGTTTTTT.

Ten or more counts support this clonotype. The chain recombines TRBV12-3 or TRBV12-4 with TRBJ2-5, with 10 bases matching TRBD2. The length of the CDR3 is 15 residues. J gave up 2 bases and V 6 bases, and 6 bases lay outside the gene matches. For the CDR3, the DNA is TGTGCCAGCAGCCAGCGGGGGGGCGATCAAGAGACCCAGTACTTC. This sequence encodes CASSQRGGDQETQYF.

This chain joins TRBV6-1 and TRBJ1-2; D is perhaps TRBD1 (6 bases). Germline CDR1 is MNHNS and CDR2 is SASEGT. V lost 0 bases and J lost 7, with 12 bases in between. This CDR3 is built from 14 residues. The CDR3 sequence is CASSEAQQGFGYTF. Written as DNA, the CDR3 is TGTGCCAGCAGTGAAGCGCAACAGGGCTTTGGCTACACCTTC.